This TCR beta chain was identified in a study of shared clonotypes between healthy human individuals. TCRdb's table, derived via immunoSEQ multiplex PCR, lists solely in-frame clones and lacks some. The sample has nearly 1,000,000 clones; more than 75% are singletons. The CDR3 consists of 15 residues. The sequencing sample was made of memory CD4+ T cells sorted from blood. The subset denotes: CD45RA-negative fraction. The receptor was isolated from a man aged 18-30 years in good health. The chain uses TRBV21-1 and TRBJ2-1; the D segment call TRBD2 is taken from the table without a DNA check. TRBV21-1 is a recognized pseudogene. CDR3 region: CASSKKGHGEHEQFF. The CDR3 coding sequence is TGTGCCAGCAGCAAAAAAGGTCACGGGGAACACGAGCAGTTCTTC.